One T cell receptor beta chain is described in this entry. Data came from immunoSEQ multiplex PCR; TCRdb stores just in-frame clones and leaves some out. The table lists roughly 220,000 clones, around 82% of them singletons. The data belong to a study of blood T cell repertoires in COVID-19. V shed 8 bases and J 10 bases; nucleotides not matched to a gene: 12. CDR3 length equals 13 residues. Germline V gene sequence: CDR1 ENHRY, CDR2 SYGVKD. Sample: peripheral blood. J is TRBJ1-1 and V is TRBV10-3; 8 bases line up with TRBD1. This clonotype was obtained from a woman aged 60-75 years with acute or convalescent COVID-19. The CDR3 DNA follows: TGTGCCATCCACGATCGGACAGGGCGGGCAGCTTTCTTT. Translated, it gives CAIHDRTGRAAFF.